One sample yielded the 18 T cell receptor beta chains listed below, sequenced in a study of identifying expanded T cells in peripheral blood. Produced via immunoSEQ multiplex PCR; TCRdb's table is partial and in-frame only. The sample carries 90,000 to 120,000 clones, around 89% recorded once. The sequencing sample was made of blood. The receptor set was obtained from a person aged 18 to 75 in good health.

The chain has TRBV6-5 and TRBJ2-5, with D maybe TRBD1 (6 bases). Trimming cost V 7 bases and J 4 bases, with 19 bases left between them. CDR1 is MNHEY and CDR2 is SVGAGI in the germline V gene. CDR3 length: 15 residues. CDR3 in DNA: TGTGCCAGCACGGGGTGGGGGCTCTCTGGAGAGACCCAGTACTTC. Its protein product is CASTGWGLSGETQYF.

V is TRBV7-9 and J is TRBJ2-7, with TRBD2 as a possible D gene (7 bases). This CDR3 contains 12 residues. In germline, CDR1 is SEHNR, CDR2 FQNEAQ (reference sequence). Trimming left V 8 bases short and J 4 bases short, with 12 bases between. This CDR3 is CASGLGTYEQYF. The CDR3 nucleotides are TGTGCCAGCGGACTAGGGACATACGAGCAGTACTTC.

The chain carries TRBV5-1 and TRBJ2-3; D perhaps matches TRBD2 (7 bases). From germline, CDR1 is SGHRS and CDR2 YFSETQ. The V and J ends lost 0 bases and 0 bases respectively, with 14 bases between them. CDR3 size: 17 residues. As DNA, the CDR3 is TGCGCCAGCAGCTTGGGAACCGCGGGGGCCAGCACAGATACGCAGTATTTT. This encodes CASSLGTAGASTDTQYF. The entire variable domain, with the rest obtained from reference TRBV5-1 and TRBJ2-3, is as follows: KAGVTQTPRYLIKTRGQQVTLSCSPISGHRSVSWYQQTPGQGLQFLFEYFSETQRNKGNFPGRFSGRQFSNSRSEMNVSTLELGDSALYLCASSLGTAGASTDTQYFGPGTRLTVL.

The V and J genes are TRBV4-3 and TRBJ1-1; D is ambiguous. Deletions cut 0 bases from V and 11 bases from J, with 16 bases between. CDR1 and CDR2 from the germline V gene are LGHNA and YSLEER. This CDR3 region has 14 residues. CDR3 nucleotides: TGCGCCAGCAGCCAAGATTGGGGAGCAGTGGGGGCTTTCTTT. Translating it yields CASSQDWGAVGAFF.

The count of this clone is one. DNA for the CDR3: TGTGCCAGCAGCTTAACGGGGACAGGAGGTACCTCAGCCCAGCATTTT. Its translation is CASSLTGTGGTSAQHF. V and J are TRBV11-2 and TRBJ1-5; 8 nucleotides match TRBD1. The CDR3 consists of 16 residues. Germline lookup yields CDR1 SGHAT and CDR2 FQNNGV. V gave up 2 bases and J gave up 11 bases; unmatched junction bases: 14.

CDR3 sequence reads: CASSLNKGSGNTIYF. In DNA form, the CDR3 reads TGTGCCAGCAGCTTGAACAAGGGCTCTGGAAACACCATATATTTT. The V call is TRBV7-8, the J call TRBJ1-3; D uncertain. The CDR3 totals 15 residues. Germline lookup yields CDR1 SGHVS and CDR2 FQNEAQ. The V gene lost 3 bases and the J gene lost 0 bases, with 9 bases spanning the gap.

V and J are TRBV6-1 and TRBJ1-2, with no clear D. Germline V gene data show CDR1 as MNHNS and CDR2 as SASEGT. Trimming cost V 1 base and J 2 bases, with 5 bases left between them. The CDR3 contains 13 residues. For the CDR3, the DNA is TGTGCCAGCAGTGAAGACGGAAACTATGGCTACACCTTC. Residues: CASSEDGNYGYTF.

V is TRBV4-2 and J is TRBJ2-2; D gene uncertain. In germline, CDR1 is LGHNA, CDR2 YNFKEQ. The CDR3 runs to 15 residues. Trimming removed 4 bases from V and 6 bases from J, with 15 bases in between. CDR3 coding DNA: TGTGCCAGCAGCCTTAACCCGGATTTGGCCGGGGAGCTGTTTTTT. Amino acid sequence: CASSLNPDLAGELFF.

CDR3 DNA: TGTGCCAGCAGCTCAGGACATGGGGATGGCTACACCTTC. Amino acids: CASSSGHGDGYTF. The chain is built from TRBV5-6 and TRBJ1-2, with D perhaps matching TRBD1 (5 bases). V was shortened by 3 bases and J by 6 bases, with 12 bases between the two germline ends. Germline-derived CDR1 and CDR2 are SGHDT and YYEEEE. The CDR3 runs 13 residues. Drawing the rest from reference TRBV5-6 and TRBJ1-2, the complete variable domain is DAGVTQSPTHLIKTRGQQVTLRCSPKSGHDTVSWYQQALGQGPQFIFQYYEEEERQRGNFPDRFSGHQFPNYSSELNVNALLLGDSALYLCASSSGHGDGYTFGSGTRLTVV.

The V gene is TRBV13, the J gene TRBJ1-2; D is unresolved. This CDR3 is 17 amino acids long. With 5 bases removed from V and 3 bases from J, the gap between germline ends came to 22 bases. Germline CDR1 and CDR2: PRHDT and FYEKMQ (reference sequence). Here the CDR3 reads CASSTPHPATLDYGYTF. The CDR3 DNA reads as TGTGCCAGCAGCACGCCGCATCCGGCCACACTGGACTATGGCTACACCTTC. The entire variable domain, with the rest obtained from reference TRBV13 and TRBJ1-2, is as follows: AAGVIQSPRHLIKEKRETATLKCYPIPRHDTVYWYQQGPGQDPQFLISFYEKMQSDKGSIPDRFSAQQFSDYHSELNMSSLELGDSALYFCASSTPHPATLDYGYTFGSGTRLTVV.

The chain recombines TRBV4-1 with TRBJ1-1; 9 bases align to TRBD1. This CDR3 comprises 16 residues. V was pared by 0 bases and J by 1 base, with 3 bases of the junction left unmatched. CDR1 and CDR2 (germline): MGHRA, YSYEKL. The CDR3: CASSQDQDRGNTEAFF. CDR3 nucleotides: TGCGCCAGCAGCCAAGATCAGGACAGGGGGAACACTGAAGCTTTCTTT.

The chain couples TRBV7-2 to TRBJ2-7; 11 nucleotides align to TRBD2. The trim removed 7 bases at V and 4 bases at J, leaving 9 bases unmatched. The CDR3 covers 15 residues. CDR1 and CDR2 from the germline V gene are SGHTA and FQGNSA. CDR3 residues: CASTNLAGGPYEQYF. CDR3 nucleotides: TGTGCCAGCACCAATCTAGCGGGGGGACCTTACGAGCAGTACTTC.

This chain uses TRBV4-1 with TRBJ1-5, with a possible D match to TRBD1 (5 bases). V was shortened by 0 bases and J by 9 bases, with 9 bases between the two germline ends. This CDR3 is built from 13 residues. CDR1 and CDR2 from the germline V gene are MGHRA and YSYEKL. CDR3 coding DNA: TGCGCCAGCAGCCAAGATCTGGGGGTGCCCCAGCATTTT. It encodes CASSQDLGVPQHF.

In its sample, this clone was seen once. Its ends do not fully match the called genes, so a read error is possible. This sequence joins TRBV10-3 and TRBJ2-1; 8 bases map to TRBD2. CDR3 size: 13 residues. Germline V gene sequence: CDR1 ENHRY, CDR2 SYGVKD. DNA of the CDR3: TGCACCACCTCCGGGGGGGCCGGAAATGAGCAGTTCTTC. Translation gives CTTSGGAGNEQFF.

The chain links TRBV28 to TRBJ1-3; D unresolved. Germline-derived CDR1 and CDR2 are MDHEN and SYDVKM. This CDR3 is 11 amino acids long. Trimming cost V 8 bases and J 8 bases, with 10 bases left between them. CDR3 nucleotide sequence: TGTGCCAGCGGGGTTACGGACACCATATATTTT. This sequence encodes CASGVTDTIYF.

The chain joins TRBV7-9 to TRBJ2-7, with D perhaps assigned TRBD1 or TRBD2 (5 bases each). V was trimmed by 5 bases and J by 0 bases, leaving 14 bases between them. The germline V gene encodes CDR1 SEHNR and CDR2 FQNEAQ (reference sequence). The CDR3 sequence is 15 residues long. The CDR3 DNA is TGTGCCAGCAGCCAAGGGACCATGAGCTCCTACGAGCAGTACTTC. Translated, it gives CASSQGTMSSYEQYF.

The chain joins TRBV2 to TRBJ2-7; possible D gene TRBD1, 6 bases. The V gene's germline CDR1 is SNHLY and CDR2 FYNNEI. The CDR3 consists of 12 residues. Trimming pared 6 bases from V and 6 bases from J, leaving 12 bases between. CDR3 DNA sequence: TGTGCCAGCAGACCAACAGGGAGCGAGCAGTACTTC. This gives the protein CASRPTGSEQYF.

The V call is TRBV5-6, the J call TRBJ1-5; D is unresolved. The CDR3 is made up of 14 amino acids. The V gene's germline CDR1 is SGHDT and CDR2 YYEEEE. V lost 2 bases and J lost 2, with 8 bases in between. Here the CDR3 reads CASSFGRRNQPQHF. Here the CDR3 DNA reads TGTGCCAGCAGCTTCGGCAGACGCAATCAGCCCCAGCATTTT.